These T cell receptor beta chains were read from a single sample in a study of Graves' ophthalmopathy and Graves' hyperthyroidism. TCRdb used MiXCR to reprocess the multiplex PCR reads, holding one entry per CDR3 protein. Found here are around 660,000 distinct CDR3 sequences, roughly 41% of them singletons; the top ten hold 3% to 3.5%. The source material was peripheral blood. All receptors derive from an adult man with Graves' ophthalmopathy. The CDR3 runs from the conserved cysteine through the conserved F or W. Fields, in order: clone size, V gene, J gene, D gene, CDR3 DNA, CDR3 protein. D genes are given only for firm matches. Only some rows state a clone size, as once, few, many or a class for expanded clones.

>NA|TRBV7-9|TRBJ1-4|NA
TGTGCCAGCAGCCTTAACGGGAACGAGGGTGAAAAACTGTTTTTT
CASSLNGNEGEKLFF
>NA|TRBV25-1|TRBJ2-2|TRBD2
TGTGCCTCCGAGTACGGACTAGCGGGAACGAACACCGGGGAGCTGTTTTTT
CASEYGLAGTNTGELFF
>NA|TRBV7-9|TRBJ1-4|TRBD1
TGTGCCAGCAACCCCAGACAGGGCGAAAAACTGTTTTTT
CASNPRQGEKLFF
>many|TRBV19|TRBJ2-6|NA
TGTGCCAGTAGTATCCGTCCGACGGATGGGGCCAACGTCCTGACTTTC
CASSIRPTDGANVLTF
>many|TRBV19|TRBJ1-1|NA
TGTGCCAGCAACGTGGGAGAGAACACTGAAGCTTTCTTT
CASNVGENTEAFF
>NA|TRBV5-1|TRBJ2-7|NA
TGCGCCAGCATTGGGACGGAATACAATGAGCAGTACTTC
CASIGTEYNEQYF
>NA|TRBV25-1|TRBJ2-5|NA
TGTGCCAGTACCCCCGGAAGCGGGTACCAAGAGACCCAGTACTTC
CASTPGSGYQETQYF
>few|TRBV12-3/TRBV12-4|TRBJ1-1|NA
TGTGCCAGCAGTCCCTACCGACCGGAACGAACGGGGAACACTGAAGCTTTCTTT
CASSPYRPERTGNTEAFF
>NA|TRBV5-1|TRBJ2-5|TRBD2
TGCGCCAGCAGCTTAATAGCGGGGGGAGGTCAAGAGACCCAGTACTTC
CASSLIAGGGQETQYF
>NA|TRBV4-1|TRBJ1-1|NA
TGCGCCAGCAGCCAAGGCGTCCTTGGACAGCTGGACACTGAAGCTTTCTTT
CASSQGVLGQLDTEAFF
>few|TRBV11-1|TRBJ1-4|TRBD1
TGTGCCAGCAGCCCCGAACGGACAGGGTCCAATAAAAAACTGTTTTTT
CASSPERTGSNKKLFF
>NA|TRBV29-1|TRBJ1-1|NA
TGCAGACCCCGTGGAGTCGTGAACACTGAAGCTTTCTTT
CRPRGVVNTEAFF
>NA|TRBV10-3|TRBJ2-5|TRBD2
TGTGCCATCAGTGGACTAGCACGTGAGACCCAGTACTTC
CAISGLARETQYF
>NA|TRBV10-3|TRBJ2-7|TRBD1
TGTGCCATCAGTAGCGTGGGACAGCCTTACGAGCAGTACTTC
CAISSVGQPYEQYF